These T cell receptor beta chains were read from a single sample in a study of cytomegalovirus exposure and HLA in healthy donors. Only in-frame clones appear in the TCRdb table, and some are missing; sequencing was by immunoSEQ multiplex PCR. The repertoire includes 130,000 or so clones, approximately 70% of them detected once, and 6.5% sits in the top ten. The sequencing input was PBMCs. These TCRs come from an older woman in good health and CMV-seronegative. Both conserved end residues are part of each CDR3. A D gene is named only where the DNA matches it firmly.

j_call d_call v_call cdr3_aa
TRBJ1-4 NA TRBV7-2 CASSLAWQSDEKLFF
TRBJ2-2 NA TRBV19 CASRSQGTGELFF
TRBJ1-5 NA TRBV6-6 CASGFSGSLNQPQHF
TRBJ2-4 NA TRBV2 CASRNRDGIQYF
TRBJ2-7 NA TRBV4-3 CASSPSYEQYF
TRBJ1-2 TRBD1 TRBV4-3 CASSQNGQGANGYTF
TRBJ2-1 NA TRBV9 CASSVDPGLSSYNEQFF
TRBJ2-1 NA TRBV5-1 CASSRDSYNEQFF
TRBJ2-2 TRBD2 TRBV5-1 CASSLTSGNTGELFF
TRBJ2-7 TRBD1 TRBV28 CASSPWETDRASYEQYF
TRBJ1-2 NA TRBV7-8 CASSLIPGYYGYTF
TRBJ2-7 TRBD2 TRBV27 CASSLSSGGNYEQYF
TRBJ1-6 NA TRBV4-1 CASSQELGTSSYNSPLHF
TRBJ1-5 NA TRBV5-4 CASSQQGGSNQPQHF
TRBJ2-7 NA TRBV7-2 CASSLGGTSYEQYF
TRBJ2-2 TRBD2 TRBV6-5 CASAPLAGAGELFF
TRBJ1-5 TRBD1 TRBV29-1 CSVGGGGNQPQHF
TRBJ2-2 NA TRBV10-3 CAISEGGADTGELFF
TRBJ2-5 TRBD2 TRBV5-4 CASSSTRTSGWEETQYF
TRBJ1-5 NA TRBV7-2 CASSSRWAQGQPQHF
TRBJ2-1 TRBD1 TRBV6-1 CASSKQGGLYNEQFF
TRBJ2-5 TRBD2 TRBV4-2 CASSQDIGREETQYF
TRBJ1-1 NA TRBV29-1 CSVPNPDMNTEAFF
TRBJ1-6 NA TRBV5-1 CASSLAGENSPLHF
TRBJ2-7 TRBD2 TRBV7-8 CASSSGLVTSGEQYF
TRBJ1-5 NA TRBV2 CASRLRDSNQPQHF
TRBJ2-3 TRBD1 TRBV12-5 CASGLVQLLRQGAADTQYF
TRBJ1-2 TRBD1 TRBV4-1 CASSPEAARDSLGYTF
TRBJ2-7 NA TRBV7-2 CASSLLGGGEQYF
TRBJ2-5 TRBD2 TRBV6-5 CASRTLAGGRGTQYF
TRBJ1-1 NA TRBV7-2 CASTLSGLNTEAFF
TRBJ1-5 TRBD1 TRBV28 CASGQGRQPQHF
TRBJ2-1 NA TRBV7-3 CASAPFRDSGLFF
TRBJ2-7 NA TRBV6-5 CASRRTGTSYEQYF
TRBJ1-4 NA TRBV5-1 CASSLYTGFDEKLFF
TRBJ2-6 NA TRBV19 CASKRTTGANVLTF
TRBJ1-2 TRBD1 TRBV6-6 CASSGQGVYGYTF
TRBJ2-1 TRBD1 TRBV23-1 CASSQSRSCRDRANNEQFF
TRBJ1-2 NA TRBV6-4 CASSPSGGNYGYTF
TRBJ2-3 TRBD2 TRBV14 CASSQSGGAAYTQYF
TRBJ2-5 TRBD2 TRBV7-6 CASSLGTRTSGGAGETQYF
TRBJ1-2 TRBD1 TRBV27 CATKDRAGGYTF
TRBJ1-5 TRBD1 TRBV7-2 CASSSGQATNQPQHF
TRBJ2-5 TRBD2 TRBV6-5 CASSTSGRPEETQYF
TRBJ2-3 TRBD1 TRBV5-4 CASSPGTASTDTQYF
TRBJ1-2 NA TRBV29-1 CSVTPPQGLYGYTF
TRBJ2-7 NA TRBV9 CASSVGWGDDEQYF
TRBJ1-2 NA TRBV27 CASGPAGQPGTF
TRBJ2-3 TRBD2 TRBV28 CASTTSGRRTDTQYF
TRBJ2-3 TRBD2 TRBV7-3 CASSLSGGPDTQYF
TRBJ2-1 TRBD1 TRBV2 CASIGRGRLAYNEQFF
TRBJ1-1 TRBD1 TRBV7-8 CASSSRTGENTEAFF
TRBJ1-5 NA TRBV5-6 CASSLALAGQPQHF
TRBJ2-3 NA TRBV7-2 CASSLIPADTQYF
TRBJ2-7 NA TRBV27 CASNPHRANYEQYF
TRBJ1-1 NA TRBV19 CASSDTMNTEAFF